The sequence of this TCR beta chain was determined in a study of blood T cell repertoires in COVID-19. The protocol was immunoSEQ multiplex PCR, while the TCRdb copy is restricted to in-frame clones and leaves out a portion. The sample shows 220,000 or so clones, roughly 86% of them seen only once. With 3 bases clipped from V and 10 bases from J, the junction kept 10 bases outside the gene matches. The CDR3 covers 14 residues. Germline V CDR1 and CDR2: SQVTM, ANQGSEA. This clonotype was obtained from a woman aged 45 to 65 who had recovered from COVID-19. The V call is TRBV29-1, the J call TRBJ2-1; 9 bases match TRBD2. The sequencing input was PBMCs or T cells enriched from blood (not recorded which). The CDR3 DNA is TGCAGCGTTGACGACGGGCGGGGGGGCGGGGAGCAGTTCTTC. It specifies CSVDDGRGGGEQFF.